The 20 T cell receptor beta chains listed next were all sequenced from one sample in a study of CD8+CD57+ T cells in acquired aplastic anemia. Sequencing involved patients with CD8+CD57+ cell expansion previously shown by flow cytometry. Genomic DNA templated the TCR beta VDJ and CDR3 profiling. TCRdb reprocessed the reads with MiXCR, giving one entry per CDR3 protein. In the table there are 450,000 to 600,000 distinct CDR3 sequences, approximately 33% of which are singletons. Sequencing was done on a sample of sorted CD4+, CD8+, or CD8+CD57+ T cells (not recorded which) from PBMCs. The receptors were gathered from a human donor with aplastic anemia.

This clonotype came up once. The chain has TRBV2 and TRBJ2-2; D is unclear. Trimming stripped 6 bases from V and 1 base from J, with 9 bases between. Germline loops: CDR1 SNHLY, CDR2 FYNNEI. The CDR3 is made up of 14 amino acids. In nucleotides, the CDR3 is TGTGCCAGCAGCCTACAGCGGAACACCGGGGAGCTGTTTTTT. Its protein is CASSLQRNTGELFF.

This clonotype has a handful of counts. The CDR3 loop is CASSQTGSHEQYF. The CDR3 DNA follows: TGTGCCAGCAGTCAGACAGGGAGCCACGAGCAGTACTTC. V and J are TRBV6-1 and TRBJ2-7; TRBD1 aligns across 7 bases. The germline CDR1 and CDR2 sequences are MNHNS and SASEGT. V shed 5 bases, J shed 5 bases, and the junction held 6 bases outside the gene matches. This CDR3 has 13 amino acids.

This clonotype came up a few times. The rearrangement joins TRBV5-6 to TRBJ2-6; D could derive from TRBD1 or TRBD2 (5 bases each). CDR1 is SGHDT and CDR2 is YYEEEE in the germline V gene. V was pared by 4 bases and J by 9 bases, with 20 bases between. The CDR3 spans 16 residues. The CDR3 sequence is CASSNSWGPRDNVLTF. The DNA of the CDR3 is TGTGCCAGCAGCAACTCATGGGGCCCTCGGGACAACGTCCTGACTTTC.

The CDR3 DNA sequence: TGTGCCAGCAGTAGCGGGGCACACTACGAGCAGTACTTC. Translation gives CASSSGAHYEQYF. The chain uses TRBV4-2 and TRBJ2-7; TRBD2 matches at 8 bases. Trimming cost V 6 bases and J 3 bases; bases outside gene matches: 4. Germline-derived CDR1 and CDR2 are LGHNA and YNFKEQ. The CDR3 loop spans 13 amino acids.

The chain recombines TRBV19 with TRBJ1-2; D call uncertain. The CDR3 covers 15 residues. Germline loops: CDR1 LNHDA, CDR2 SQIVND (reference sequence). V lost 6 bases to trimming and J lost 4 bases, with 18 bases between them. CDR3 nucleotides: TGTGCCAGTAGACCCCCCGGTGATGGGTCCTATGGCTACACCTTC. Translated: CASRPPGDGSYGYTF.

This clonotype was seen many times. The gene calls are TRBV5-5 and TRBJ2-7; D is ambiguous. This CDR3 region has 12 residues. CDR1 is SGHKS, CDR2 YYEKEE, per germline (reference sequence). The V end lost 2 bases, the J end lost 7 bases, and 10 bases lay between the germline ends. This chain's CDR3 is CASSFGTPEQYF. In nucleotides, the CDR3 is TGTGCCAGCAGCTTCGGTACACCTGAGCAGTACTTC.

The chain couples TRBV2 to TRBJ2-5; TRBD2 might be the D (6 bases). V shed 5 bases and J shed 5 bases, with 12 bases lying between them. Germline lookup yields CDR1 SNHLY and CDR2 FYNNEI. The CDR3 runs 13 residues. The CDR3 reads CASSPDYFETQYF. DNA of the CDR3: TGTGCCAGCAGTCCGGACTACTTCGAGACCCAGTACTTC.

A remark on this clonotype: One end of the junction is discordant with germline, which a read error may explain. The chain uses TRBV20-1 and TRBJ1-6; tentative D call: TRBD1 (6 bases). From germline, CDR1 is DFQATT and CDR2 SNEGSKA (reference sequence). The length of the CDR3 is 16 residues. The CDR3 is CSARSGGQSYDSPLHF. In DNA, the CDR3 is TGCAGTGCTAGATCTGGGGGGCAATCCTATGATTCACCCCTCCACTTT.

The chain carries TRBV11-2 and TRBJ2-7; TRBD1 matches 9 bases. CDR1 and CDR2 (germline): SGHAT, FQNNGV. With V trimmed by 1 base and J by 3 bases, 7 bases remained unmatched. CDR3 length equals 16 residues. The CDR3 sequence is CASSLVPGQGNYEQYF. As DNA, the CDR3 is TGTGCCAGCAGCTTAGTCCCCGGACAGGGGAACTACGAGCAGTACTTC.

This clonotype has ten or more counts. This chain uses TRBV20-1 with TRBJ2-7, with D perhaps TRBD1 (6 bases). This CDR3 has 11 amino acids. Germline CDR1 and CDR2: DFQATT and SNEGSKA (reference sequence). Trimming left V 6 bases short and J 4 bases short, with 10 bases between. The CDR3 DNA is TGCAGTGCCTCTACAGGGTACGAGCAGTACTTC. Its translation: CSASTGYEQYF.

V usage is TRBV9 and J usage is TRBJ1-1; D not resolved. Germline CDR1 reads SGDLS; CDR2 reads YYNGEE. This CDR3 is 15 amino acids long. The V and J ends lost 4 bases and 1 base respectively, with 14 bases between them. The CDR3 region is CASSFLSGWNTEAFF. As DNA, the CDR3 is TGTGCCAGCAGCTTCCTTAGCGGGTGGAACACTGAAGCTTTCTTT.

This clonotype was counted many times. The genes are TRBV20-1 and TRBJ1-2; D uncertain. The length of the CDR3 is 13 residues. From germline, CDR1 is DFQATT and CDR2 SNEGSKA (reference sequence). Trimming took 6 bases from V and 1 from J, leaving 12 bases between them. The DNA for the CDR3 is TGCAGTGCACCCGCCGGCAGTAACTATGGCTACACCTTC. Translating gives CSAPAGSNYGYTF.

This clonotype was detected only a few times. The chain recombines TRBV2 with TRBJ2-5, with D unresolved. The CDR3 consists of 11 residues. Trimming took 6 bases from V and 9 from J, leaving 11 bases between them. The germline gives CDR1 SNHLY, CDR2 FYNNEI. Here the CDR3 reads CASSYTQAQYF. DNA of the CDR3: TGTGCCAGCAGCTACACCCAGGCCCAGTACTTC.

This clonotype was found many times. This chain uses TRBV9 with TRBJ2-5; D assignment may be TRBD1 or TRBD2 (6 bases each). The CDR3 consists of 17 residues. The V gene's germline CDR1 is SGDLS and CDR2 YYNGEE. V shed 0 bases and J shed 0 bases, with 15 bases lying between them. CDR3 in amino acids: CASSVAVGGGDQETQYF. DNA for the CDR3: TGTGCCAGCAGCGTAGCCGTGGGGGGCGGAGACCAAGAGACCCAGTACTTC.

As to this clonotype: This sequence may be a read error, since a much larger clone differs from it by one base. V gene TRBV12-3 or TRBV12-4 combines with J gene TRBJ1-5, with D unresolved. The CDR3 covers 13 residues. Here the CDR3 DNA reads TGTGCCAGCAGTTGGACGGGCAATCGGCCCCAGCATTTT. The encoded protein is CASSWTGNRPQHF.

The V and J genes are TRBV15 and TRBJ1-2; TRBD1 matches 8 bases. J lost 14 bases, V lost 8 bases, and 13 bases had no gene match. This CDR3 has 12 amino acids. Germline CDR1 is LNHNV and CDR2 is YYDKDF (reference sequence). CDR3 residues: CATQKEQGDETF. CDR3 sequence (DNA): TGTGCCACCCAAAAGGAACAGGGGGATGAGACCTTC.

This clonotype was counted many times. V usage is TRBV7-2 and J usage is TRBJ1-6; D not resolved. V lost 5 bases, J lost 3 bases, and 8 bases lay in between. Germline V gene lookup returns CDR1 SGHTA and CDR2 FQGNSA. This CDR3 has 14 amino acids. The CDR3 here is CASSESLYNSPLHF. CDR3 nucleotide sequence: TGTGCCAGCAGCGAGTCCCTCTATAATTCACCCCTCCACTTT.

The chain has TRBV7-2 and TRBJ2-5; D remains unclear. Germline lookup yields CDR1 SGHTA and CDR2 FQGNSA. Deletions cut 5 bases from V and 5 bases from J, with 9 bases between. The CDR3 runs 12 residues. The CDR3 bases are TGTGCCAGCAGCCGAAGGACGGAGACCCAGTACTTC. This translates into CASSRRTETQYF.

This sequence joins TRBV24-1 and TRBJ2-2; TRBD2 agrees at 8 bases. Germline V gene data show CDR1 as KGHDR and CDR2 as SFDVKD. The CDR3 is 15 residues long. V was pared by 1 base and J by 3 bases, with 0 bases of the junction left unmatched. CDR3 nucleotide sequence: TGTGCCACCAGTGATTTAGCGGGAGACACCGGGGAGCTGTTTTTT. Translated: CATSDLAGDTGELFF.

V gene TRBV29-1 combines with J gene TRBJ1-5; 8 bases align to TRBD1. This CDR3 contains 13 residues. Germline CDR1 reads SQVTM; CDR2 reads ANQGSEA. V was pared by 6 bases and J by 4 bases, with 5 bases of the junction left unmatched. The CDR3 sequence: CSVGDRKNQPQHF. The CDR3 nucleotides are TGCAGCGTGGGGGACAGGAAAAATCAGCCCCAGCATTTT.